Below, 22 T cell receptor beta chains from the same sample are listed, as sequenced in a study of patients and donors after allogeneic stem cell transplantation. One entry per CDR3 protein, called by TCRdb with MiXCR from the RT-PCR reads. The repertoire includes a few hundred thousand distinct CDR3 sequences, about 14% of them detected once, and approximately 10% sits in the top ten. Sequenced sample: blood, either unsorted or a sorted T cell fraction (not recorded which). The receptors come from a human donor who was either an allogeneic HSCT recipient or a stem cell or donor lymphocyte infusion donor (not recorded which). It is not recorded whose cells these are; they may come from a transplant donor.

This CDR3 is CASSHLLRDNNVLTF. In DNA, the CDR3 is TGCGCCAGCAGCCACCTCCTCCGGGACAACAACGTCCTGACTTTC. The V call is TRBV4-1, the J call TRBJ2-6, with D possibly being TRBD1 (6 bases). CDR1 MGHRA and CDR2 YSYEKL come from the germline V gene. Trimming pared 3 bases from V and 9 bases from J, leaving 15 bases between. This CDR3 is built from 15 residues.

This clonotype was counted a few times. The V and J genes are TRBV20-1 and TRBJ2-6; 8 nucleotides line up with TRBD2. The CDR3 covers 18 residues. Germline V gene lookup returns CDR1 DFQATT and CDR2 SNEGSKA (reference sequence). Unmatched junction bases numbered 10, after V lost 3 bases and J lost 0 bases. The CDR3 spells CSASPRLAGISGANVLTF. The DNA of the CDR3 is TGCAGTGCTAGCCCCCGGCTAGCGGGTATCTCTGGGGCCAACGTCCTGACTTTC.

This clonotype was detected a few times. The genes are TRBV7-8 and TRBJ2-5; weak D call: TRBD1 (6 bases). Deletions cut 2 bases from V and 4 bases from J, with 11 bases between. CDR1 and CDR2 from the germline V gene are SGHVS and FQNEAQ. The length of the CDR3 is 14 residues. The CDR3 protein is CASSLRDKRETQYF. For the CDR3, the DNA is TGTGCCAGCAGCTTACGGGACAAACGAGAGACCCAGTACTTC.

V gene TRBV6-2 or TRBV6-3 combines with J gene TRBJ2-1, with 8 bases aligning to TRBD2. Losses at the gene ends were 5 bases for V and 1 base for J; bases not matched to a gene: 4. The CDR3 has 15 amino acids. Germline V lookup: CDR1 MNHEY, CDR2 SVGEGT. Here the CDR3 DNA reads TGTGCCAGCAGTCCTCAGCGGGAGTCCTACAATGAGCAGTTCTTC. It yields the protein CASSPQRESYNEQFF.

A few counts support this clonotype. V and J are TRBV7-9 and TRBJ2-7; TRBD1 matches 7 bases. J was trimmed by 6 bases and V by 2 bases; bases with no gene match: 7. There are 14 residues in the CDR3. Germline assignment: CDR1 SEHNR and CDR2 FQNEAQ (reference sequence). The CDR3 nucleotides are TGTGCCAGCAGCTTACAACAGGGGAGTTCCGAGCAGTACTTC. It translates to CASSLQQGSSEQYF.

This clonotype was observed many times. This chain uses TRBV20-1 with TRBJ2-7; 8 bases are a match to TRBD1. The CDR3 covers 15 residues. The V gene's germline CDR1 is DFQATT and CDR2 SNEGSKA (reference sequence). J gave up 0 bases and V 5 bases, and 9 bases lay outside the gene matches. CDR3 bases: TGCAGTGCTTTCGGACAGGGACGCTACTCCTACGAGCAGTACTTC. It is translated as CSAFGQGRYSYEQYF.

This clonotype was found a few times. The gene calls are TRBV5-5 and TRBJ2-3, with TRBD1 matching 8 bases. Losses at the gene ends were 0 bases for V and 4 bases for J; bases not matched to a gene: 7. Germline assignment: CDR1 SGHKS and CDR2 YYEKEE (reference sequence). The CDR3 sequence is 16 residues long. The CDR3 coding sequence is TGTGCCAGCAGCTTGGCCTTGTACAGGGGGGCAGATACGCAGTATTTT. Its translation: CASSLALYRGADTQYF.

This chain uses TRBV24-1 with TRBJ2-1; weak D call: TRBD2 (6 bases). Trimming took 4 bases from V and 8 from J, leaving 17 bases between them. The CDR3 sequence is 15 residues long. Per germline, CDR1 KGHDR and CDR2 SFDVKD. CDR3 sequence reads: CATSDRVGWGDEQFF. Here the CDR3 DNA reads TGTGCCACCAGTGACCGGGTTGGATGGGGGGATGAGCAGTTCTTC.

The sample holds a few counts of this clonotype. This chain links TRBV6-1 with TRBJ2-7; TRBD2 might be the D (5 bases). The germline CDR1 and CDR2 sequences are MNHNS and SASEGT. The length of the CDR3 is 15 residues. V was pared by 10 bases and J by 0 bases, with 19 bases between. CDR3 sequence (DNA): TGTGCCACCTCGAGTGGGGAGTGGAACTCCTACGAGCAGTACTTC. Protein sequence: CATSSGEWNSYEQYF.

This clonotype was detected many times. The V and J genes are TRBV29-1 and TRBJ2-3; D tentatively fits TRBD1 or TRBD2 (5 bases each). The germline V and J ends were trimmed by 7 bases and 2 bases, with 22 bases remaining between them. CDR1 is SQVTM and CDR2 is ANQGSEA in the germline V gene. The CDR3 covers 16 residues. The DNA of the CDR3 is TGCAGCGCCTCGGGCCCCGAGGGGTCTCCCACAGATACGCAGTATTTT. This translates into CSASGPEGSPTDTQYF.

This clonotype has only a few counts. The chain has TRBV11-2 and TRBJ2-3, with D tentatively TRBD1 or TRBD2 (5 bases each). CDR1 SGHAT and CDR2 FQNNGV come from the germline V gene. The V gene lost 0 bases and the J gene lost 5 bases, with 12 bases spanning the gap. CDR3 length: 15 amino acids. Here the CDR3 DNA reads TGTGCCAGCAGCTTAGACGGGGCTAGTCGAGATACGCAGTATTTT. It translates to CASSLDGASRDTQYF. Full variable domain (rest looked up from reference TRBV11-2 and TRBJ2-3): EAGVAQSPRYKIIEKRQSVAFWCNPISGHATLYWYQQILGQGPKLLIQFQNNGVVDDSQLPKDRFSAERLKGVDSTLKIQPAKLEDSAVYLCASSLDGASRDTQYFGPGTRLTVL.

This clonotype was seen a handful of times. The rearrangement joins TRBV4-3 to TRBJ2-7; D is possibly TRBD1 (5 bases). This CDR3 spans 13 amino acids. V lost 4 bases and J 0 bases, leaving 7 bases between the germline ends. Looked up from germline, CDR1 is LGHNA and CDR2 is YSLEER. CDR3 amino acids: CASSRGSSYEQYF. The CDR3 nucleotides are TGCGCCAGCAGCCGGGGCAGCTCCTACGAGCAGTACTTC.

A word on this clonotype: A junction boundary mismatches the germline segment, possibly from a read error. V and J are TRBV5-5 and TRBJ2-1; D possibly corresponds to TRBD2 (6 bases). The CDR3 loop spans 15 amino acids. Germline values: CDR1 SGHKS, CDR2 YYEKEE (reference sequence). CDR3 protein: CASSFLRGTLNELFF. Here the CDR3 DNA reads TGTGCCAGCAGCTTCCTTCGCGGGACCTTGAATGAGCTGTTCTTC.

The gene calls are TRBV29-1 and TRBJ2-3; D could derive from TRBD1 or TRBD2 (5 bases each). CDR3 length: 13 residues. The germline V and J ends were trimmed by 3 bases and 1 base, with 8 bases remaining between them. From germline, CDR1 is SQVTM and CDR2 ANQGSEA. As DNA, the CDR3 is TGCAGCGTTGACGGGACCGGCACAGATACGCAGTATTTT. Its translation is CSVDGTGTDTQYF.

The V and J genes are TRBV2 and TRBJ2-3, with D tentatively TRBD1 or TRBD2 (5 bases each). V was shortened by 4 bases and J by 4 bases, with 15 bases between the two germline ends. The length of the CDR3 is 15 residues. The germline gives CDR1 SNHLY, CDR2 FYNNEI. The CDR3 loop is CASSAGANWADTQYF. The CDR3 DNA reads as TGTGCCAGCAGTGCCGGGGCTAACTGGGCAGATACGCAGTATTTT.

V usage is TRBV5-1 and J usage is TRBJ1-1; unclear D gene. The CDR3 is 14 amino acids. Germline loops: CDR1 SGHRS, CDR2 YFSETQ. V lost 2 bases and J lost 0, with 8 bases in between. The CDR3 region is CASSFRSMNTEAFF. CDR3 coding DNA: TGCGCCAGCAGCTTCAGGAGCATGAACACTGAAGCTTTCTTT.

The rearrangement joins TRBV18 to TRBJ2-7; 11 bases are a match to TRBD1. Germline CDR1 reads KGHSH; CDR2 reads LQKENI. The CDR3 length is 16 residues. V dropped 3 bases and J dropped 2; count of bases not matched to a gene: 6. For the CDR3, the DNA is TGTGCCAGCTCACCCACACCGGGACAGGGGGCCTACGAGCAGTACTTC. Amino acid sequence: CASSPTPGQGAYEQYF.

This clonotype was observed a few times. J is TRBJ2-3 and V is TRBV7-2; 8 bases are shared with TRBD2. The CDR3 length is 15 residues. CDR1 and CDR2 from the germline V gene are SGHTA and FQGNSA. The V and J ends lost 2 bases and 2 bases, in that order; junction bases with no gene match: 3. CDR3 coding DNA: TGTGCCAGCAGCTTAAAGCGGGGGTTCACAGATACGCAGTATTTT. Its protein product is CASSLKRGFTDTQYF. Based on the CDR3 plus reference TRBV7-2 and TRBJ2-3, the full variable domain is GAGVSQSPSNKVTEKGKDVELRCDPISGHTALYWYRQSLGQGLEFLIYFQGNSAPDKSGLPSDRFSAERTGGSVSTLTIQRTQQEDSAVYLCASSLKRGFTDTQYFGPGTRLTVL.

This clonotype was seen many times. The chain links TRBV2 to TRBJ2-1; tentatively, D is TRBD2 (5 bases). This CDR3 contains 16 residues. Trimming pared 4 bases from V and 6 bases from J, leaving 19 bases between. Per germline, CDR1 SNHLY and CDR2 FYNNEI. CDR3 sequence reads: CASSGPGTMSGNEQFF. CDR3 nucleotide sequence: TGTGCCAGCAGTGGGCCGGGAACGATGTCGGGCAATGAGCAGTTCTTC. Full variable domain (missing parts from reference TRBV2 and TRBJ2-1): EPEVTQTPSHQVTQMGQEVILRCVPISNHLYFYWYRQILGQKVEFLVSFYNNEISEKSEIFDDQFSVERPDGSNFTLKIRSTKLEDSAMYFCASSGPGTMSGNEQFFGPGTRLTVL.

The chain joins TRBV20-1 to TRBJ2-5, with TRBD2 matching 7 bases. CDR1 and CDR2 (germline): DFQATT, SNEGSKA (reference sequence). The trim removed 6 bases at V and 2 bases at J, leaving 9 bases unmatched. The CDR3 runs 14 residues. The DNA for the CDR3 is TGCAGTGCCGATCTGGCGGGGGAACAAGAGACCCAGTACTTC. Its translation is CSADLAGEQETQYF.

This clonotype has only a few counts. V gene TRBV29-1 combines with J gene TRBJ1-2, with D unresolved. Trimming removed 8 bases at V and 4 bases at J, with 11 bases between. The germline V gene encodes CDR1 SQVTM and CDR2 ANQGSEA. This CDR3 has 11 amino acids. Here the CDR3 DNA reads TGCAGCCTCAGTAGACTCTATGGCTACACCTTC. Translated: CSLSRLYGYTF.

This clonotype was observed at least ten times. The chain employs TRBV7-9 and TRBJ2-5; D perhaps matches TRBD2 (6 bases). The CDR3 is made up of 14 amino acids. The germline V gene has CDR1 SEHNR and CDR2 FQNEAQ (reference sequence). The V and J ends lost 5 bases and 1 base respectively, with 11 bases between them. CDR3 bases: TGTGCCAGCAGCCTTAGGACTATCCAAGAGACCCAGTACTTC. Its protein is CASSLRTIQETQYF.